Below, 30 T cell receptor beta chains from the same sample are listed, as sequenced in a study of vaccination and CD4 T cells after COVID-19. Specified treatment: approximately nine-day PBMC culture with coronavirus spike peptide pools or control peptides (ViraFEST assay). From the unexposed donor, CD4+ T cells were collected ahead of the COVID-19 pandemic (2011-2018). These receptors have no known antigen. Sequenced with the Oncomine TCR Beta short-read assay was DNA taken from cultured CD4+ T cells. TCRdb reanalysed the PCR reads using MiXCR and keeps one entry per CDR3 protein. In the table there are 9,600 or so distinct CDR3 sequences, 40% to 55% of which are singletons. Sequenced material: CD4+ T cells from blood, cultured in vitro. The origin of the receptors is a human donor in good health.

This clonotype was found a few times. J is TRBJ1-6 and V is TRBV27; 7 bases match TRBD1. The CDR3 runs 12 residues. Trimming removed 5 bases from V and 8 bases from J; junction bases left unmatched: 0. Germline CDR1 MNHEY, CDR2 SMNVEV (reference sequence). Here the CDR3 reads CASSQGDSPLHF. CDR3 nucleotides: TGTGCCAGCAGTCAGGGGGATTCACCCCTCCACTTT.

This clonotype was counted once. The chain uses TRBV2 and TRBJ1-5, with 10 bases that match TRBD1. V dropped 6 bases and J dropped 3; count of bases not matched to a gene: 8. Looked up from germline, CDR1 is SNHLY and CDR2 is FYNNEI. CDR3 length: 16 residues. The CDR3 coding sequence is TGTGCCAGCAGGGCGGGGACAGGGGCCTTCAATCAGCCCCAGCATTTT. Its protein product is CASRAGTGAFNQPQHF.

The J gene is TRBJ1-1, the V gene TRBV6-5; no definite D call. The CDR3 runs 16 residues. The V end lost 0 bases, the J end lost 1 base, and 12 bases lay between the germline ends. The germline V gene encodes CDR1 MNHEY and CDR2 SVGAGI. In DNA, the CDR3 is TGTGCCAGCAGTTACTCGACACCGCCGTCGAACACTGAAGCTTTCTTT. It encodes CASSYSTPPSNTEAFF.

This clonotype was seen only a few times. The V call is TRBV19, the J call TRBJ1-5; 7 positions match TRBD1. Germline CDR1 and CDR2: LNHDA and SQIVND (reference sequence). The CDR3 has 15 residues. Trimming took 9 bases from V and 3 from J; bases not matched to a gene: 11. Here the CDR3 reads CASTQNRGPNQPQHF. In DNA, the CDR3 is TGTGCCAGCACCCAGAACAGGGGCCCCAATCAGCCCCAGCATTTT. The whole variable domain, filled in from reference TRBV19 and TRBJ1-5, reads DGGITQSPKYLFRKEGQNVTLSCEQNLNHDAMYWYRQDPGQGLRLIYYSQIVNDFQKGDIAEGYSVSREKKESFPLTVTSAQKNPTAFYLCASTQNRGPNQPQHFGDGTRLSIL.

The chain recombines TRBV19 with TRBJ2-2, with D possibly being TRBD2 (5 bases). The V gene's germline CDR1 is LNHDA and CDR2 SQIVND (reference sequence). Trimming cost V 5 bases and J 4 bases, with 17 bases left between them. The CDR3 totals 16 residues. CDR3 sequence (DNA): TGTGCCAGTAGTCTGTACAGTTCGGCGGGCACCGGGGAGCTGTTTTTT. It specifies CASSLYSSAGTGELFF.

This clonotype was seen more than once but under ten times. The rearrangement joins TRBV20-1 to TRBJ2-7; 10 bases fit TRBD2. With 0 bases clipped from V and 4 bases from J, the junction kept 6 bases outside the gene matches. The CDR3 consists of 15 residues. Germline CDR1 and CDR2: DFQATT and SNEGSKA (reference sequence). The CDR3 loop reads CSARDGTSAFYEQYF. The CDR3 coding sequence is TGCAGTGCTAGAGACGGGACTAGCGCCTTTTACGAGCAGTACTTC.

This clonotype was found a few times. The chain uses TRBV20-1 and TRBJ2-3, with 8 positions matching TRBD2. Losses at the gene ends were 3 bases for V and 1 base for J; bases not matched to a gene: 9. The CDR3 sequence is 16 residues long. The germline V gene has CDR1 DFQATT and CDR2 SNEGSKA (reference sequence). In DNA, the CDR3 is TGCAGTGCTAGTGCATCTGGACTAGCTGGCACAGATACGCAGTATTTT. Residues: CSASASGLAGTDTQYF.

This clonotype was recorded a few times. The chain is built from TRBV27 and TRBJ2-2; 9 bases map to TRBD2. V shed 4 bases, J shed 4 bases, and the junction held 4 bases outside the gene matches. The CDR3 has 15 residues. Germline V lookup: CDR1 MNHEY, CDR2 SMNVEV (reference sequence). CDR3 region: CASSSAGGSTGELFF. As DNA, the CDR3 is TGTGCCAGCAGTTCCGCGGGAGGGTCCACCGGGGAGCTGTTTTTT.

This clonotype was counted only a few times. The V and J genes are TRBV15 and TRBJ1-4, with 8 bases fitting TRBD1. Germline V lookup: CDR1 LNHNV, CDR2 YYDKDF (reference sequence). This CDR3 has 16 residues. Trimming took 3 bases from V and 5 from J; bases not matched to a gene: 8. The CDR3 nucleotides are TGTGCCACCAGCAGCATCAGGGGGCCGCAGAATGAAAAACTGTTTTTT. This sequence encodes CATSSIRGPQNEKLFF.

V usage is TRBV19 and J usage is TRBJ2-4, with a tentative D call TRBD2 (5 bases). The CDR3 is 14 amino acids. Trimming took 7 bases from V and 6 from J, leaving 16 bases between them. Germline V gives CDR1 LNHDA, CDR2 SQIVND (reference sequence). The CDR3 loop reads CASTLSGSVNIQYF. The CDR3 DNA follows: TGTGCCAGTACCCTGAGCGGCTCCGTAAACATTCAGTACTTC.

The DNA for the CDR3 is TGTGCCAGCAGTAAGGGACTAGCGGGAGTAGCCGGGGAGCTGTTTTTT. Translating gives CASSKGLAGVAGELFF. The rearrangement uses TRBV12-3 or TRBV12-4 and TRBJ2-2; 14 bases align to TRBD2. Trimming cost V 5 bases and J 6 bases; bases outside gene matches: 5. This CDR3 has 16 amino acids.

The V and J genes are TRBV27 and TRBJ2-7, with 8 nucleotides matching TRBD1. The CDR3 spans 15 residues. Germline CDR1 MNHEY, CDR2 SMNVEV (reference sequence). V dropped 3 bases and J dropped 0; count of bases not matched to a gene: 4. In DNA, the CDR3 is TGTGCCAGCAGTTTGGACAGGGTTTACTCCTACGAGCAGTACTTC. Its protein is CASSLDRVYSYEQYF.

The chain couples TRBV19 to TRBJ2-6; 7 bases are shared with TRBD2. The germline V gene has CDR1 LNHDA and CDR2 SQIVND (reference sequence). J was trimmed by 2 bases and V by 3 bases; bases with no gene match: 4. There are 16 residues in the CDR3. CDR3 sequence reads: CASSIRAGAGANVLTF. The CDR3 DNA reads TGTGCCAGTAGTATTCGGGCGGGGGCTGGGGCCAACGTCCTGACTTTC.

The rearrangement joins TRBV7-9 to TRBJ2-6; 10 positions match TRBD1. CDR1 SEHNR and CDR2 FQNEAQ come from the germline V gene (reference sequence). The junction had 6 bases not matched to a gene; V was cut back by 4 bases and J by 0 bases. This CDR3 is 18 amino acids long. CDR3 DNA sequence: TGTGCCAGCAGCTACGACAGGGGGCTGATCTCTGGGGCCAACGTCCTGACTTTC. Its protein is CASSYDRGLISGANVLTF. The whole variable domain, filled in from reference TRBV7-9 and TRBJ2-6, reads DTGVSQNPRHKITKRGQNVTFRCDPISEHNRLYWYRQTLGQGPEFLTYFQNEAQLEKSRLLSDRFSAERPKGSFSTLEIQRTEQGDSAMYLCASSYDRGLISGANVLTFGAGSRLTVL.

In its sample, this clonotype was seen a few times. This sequence joins TRBV6-2 or TRBV6-3 and TRBJ2-3; 7 positions agree with TRBD2. Germline V CDR1 and CDR2: MNHEY, SVGEGT. This CDR3 is built from 18 residues. Unmatched junction bases numbered 16, after V lost 7 bases and J lost 0 bases. The CDR3 spells CASIPVGLADTSTDTQYF. CDR3 bases: TGTGCCAGCATTCCCGTCGGGCTAGCGGATACTAGCACAGATACGCAGTATTTT.

V usage is TRBV9 and J usage is TRBJ1-6; D is uncertain. The germline V and J ends were trimmed by 0 bases and 7 bases, with 5 bases remaining between them. Germline V gene sequence: CDR1 SGDLS, CDR2 YYNGEE. CDR3 length: 13 residues. CDR3 protein: CASSVAANSPLHF. CDR3 DNA sequence: TGTGCCAGCAGCGTAGCAGCGAATTCACCCCTCCACTTT.

The chain recombines TRBV5-4 with TRBJ2-7; 7 nucleotides agree with TRBD1. V was clipped by 3 bases and J by 1 base; unmatched bases: 4. Germline values: CDR1 SGHNT, CDR2 YYREEE (reference sequence). This CDR3 is 14 amino acids long. In DNA, the CDR3 is TGTGCCAGCAGCTCACGGACAGGATCCTACGAGCAGTACTTC. The encoded protein is CASSSRTGSYEQYF. Combining the CDR3 with reference TRBV5-4 and TRBJ2-7 gives the whole variable domain ETGVTQSPTHLIKTRGQQVTLRCSSQSGHNTVSWYQQALGQGPQFIFQYYREEENGRGNFPPRFSGLQFPNYSSELNVNALELDDSALYLCASSSRTGSYEQYFGPGTRLTVT.

The chain links TRBV10-3 to TRBJ2-3, with TRBD2 identical over 9 bases. Germline CDR1 ENHRY, CDR2 SYGVKD. V lost 6 bases, J lost 2 bases, and 3 bases stayed unmatched. This CDR3 region has 14 residues. CDR3 DNA: TGTGCCATCAGGACTAGCGGAACCACAGATACGCAGTATTTT. Translating gives CAIRTSGTTDTQYF.

The sample holds one count of this clonotype. V gene TRBV14 combines with J gene TRBJ2-5; the D is unclear. This CDR3 is 17 amino acids long. The V end lost 0 bases, the J end lost 5 bases, and 19 bases lay between the germline ends. The germline V gene has CDR1 SGHDN and CDR2 FVKESK. DNA for the CDR3: TGTGCCAGCAGCCAAGATCGCCGCTCGGCGAATAGGGAGACCCAGTACTTC. Translating gives CASSQDRRSANRETQYF.

J is TRBJ2-2 and V is TRBV14; D is uncertain. Trimming cost V 2 bases and J 4 bases, with 2 bases left between them. The CDR3 length is 12 residues. The germline V gene has CDR1 SGHDN and CDR2 FVKESK. The CDR3 loop is CASSQSTGELFF. The CDR3 coding sequence is TGTGCCAGCAGCCAAAGCACCGGGGAGCTGTTTTTT. The full variable domain, rest sourced from reference TRBV14 and TRBJ2-2, is EAGVTQFPSHSVIEKGQTVTLRCDPISGHDNLYWYRRVMGKEIKFLLHFVKESKQDESGMPNNRFLAERTGGTYSTLKVQPAELEDSGVYFCASSQSTGELFFGEGSRLTVL.

This clonotype was counted only a few times. V usage is TRBV6-4 and J usage is TRBJ2-1, with D hard to call. From germline, CDR1 is MRHNA and CDR2 SNTAGT. The CDR3 length is 13 residues. The ends were cut back, 5 bases at V and 6 bases at J, with 11 bases in the middle. The CDR3 loop is CASSSTTINEQFF. The DNA of the CDR3 is TGTGCCAGCAGTTCAACCACTATCAATGAGCAGTTCTTC.

The DNA for the CDR3 is TGTGCCAGCAGCTTGGGCGGGGGGGCCCTGGGCTATGGCTACACCTTC. Its translation is CASSLGGGALGYGYTF. This chain links TRBV5-4 with TRBJ1-2, with TRBD1 as a possible D gene (6 bases). V lost 0 bases to trimming and J lost 4 bases, with 16 bases between them. Germline V lookup: CDR1 SGHNT, CDR2 YYREEE (reference sequence). The CDR3 runs to 16 residues.

This clonotype was counted only a few times. The rearrangement links TRBV21-1 to TRBJ1-1; no DNA check was done on the table's D call, TRBD1. TRBV21-1 is described as a pseudogene. The CDR3 extends over 14 amino acids. This CDR3 is CATHGRDRSLEAFF. CDR3 in DNA: TGTGCCACCCATGGCCGGGACAGGAGTCTTGAAGCTTTCTTT.

J is TRBJ2-3 and V is TRBV28, with D perhaps TRBD1 or TRBD2 (6 bases each). CDR1 is MDHEN, CDR2 SYDVKM, per germline. V lost 6 bases to trimming and J lost 6 bases, with 19 bases between them. This CDR3 spans 15 amino acids. CDR3 protein: CASRPMRGERDTQYF. For the CDR3, the DNA is TGTGCCAGCAGACCGATGAGGGGGGAAAGGGATACGCAGTATTTT.

This clonotype showed up just a few times. J is TRBJ2-2 and V is TRBV10-3, with D perhaps TRBD2 (6 bases). The CDR3 loop spans 13 amino acids. V was clipped by 4 bases and J by 3 bases, with 6 bases between them. The V gene's germline CDR1 is ENHRY and CDR2 SYGVKD. The CDR3 DNA is TGTGCCATCAGTGTAGCGGACACCGGGGAGCTGTTTTTT. This codes for CAISVADTGELFF.

The rearrangement links TRBV7-9 to TRBJ2-1, with D unresolved. Trimming stripped 4 bases from V and 15 bases from J, with 16 bases between. The CDR3 is 12 amino acids. Germline V gene data show CDR1 as SEHNR and CDR2 as FQNEAQ (reference sequence). The CDR3 is CASSSEVGMGFF. CDR3 nucleotides: TGTGCCAGCAGCTCAGAAGTAGGTATGGGGTTCTTC.

The chain couples TRBV24-1 to TRBJ2-3; D not certain. Trimming removed 5 bases at V and 4 bases at J, with 15 bases between. The CDR3 is 15 residues long. Per germline, CDR1 KGHDR and CDR2 SFDVKD. CDR3 sequence (DNA): TGTGCCACCAGTGTACGGAGCAGTCAGCCAGATACGCAGTATTTT. This sequence encodes CATSVRSSQPDTQYF.

This clonotype was seen once. The chain employs TRBV9 and TRBJ2-3; no reliable D call. V lost 0 bases, J lost 0 bases, and 8 bases lay in between. The CDR3 has 15 amino acids. Looked up from germline, CDR1 is SGDLS and CDR2 is YYNGEE. The CDR3 region has the DNA TGTGCCAGCAGCGTAGATATTGCTAGCACAGATACGCAGTATTTT. Translation: CASSVDIASTDTQYF.

The chain employs TRBV7-8 and TRBJ1-5; the D is unclear. Germline V gene data show CDR1 as SGHVS and CDR2 as FQNEAQ. V was clipped by 2 bases and J by 5 bases, with 13 bases between them. The CDR3 runs to 15 residues. The CDR3 bases are TGTGCCAGCAGCTTATCCGCTACATTCGATCAGCCCCAGCATTTT. It is translated as CASSLSATFDQPQHF.

The chain uses TRBV10-2 and TRBJ1-2; TRBD1 is a possible D gene (6 bases). Trimming shortened V by 6 bases and J by 4 bases, and 15 bases separated the two germline ends. Germline values: CDR1 WSHSY, CDR2 SAAADI. The CDR3 consists of 14 residues. CDR3 region: CASRADRPGYGYTF. DNA of the CDR3: TGCGCCAGCAGGGCGGACAGACCCGGCTATGGCTACACCTTC.